The T cell receptor beta chain described here comes from a study of T-cell memory formation after mild COVID-19. Using its own MiXCR run on the 5' RACE reads, TCRdb lists one record per CDR3 protein. Among roughly 250,000 distinct CDR3 sequences, approximately 16% were seen once, and the ten largest hold roughly 3.6%. The CDR3 sequence is 15 residues long. Trimming stripped 6 bases from V and 0 bases from J, with 15 bases between. Germline loops: CDR1 DFQATT, CDR2 SNEGSKA (reference sequence). The chain employs TRBV20-1 and TRBJ2-4; D gene unclear. The sequenced sample was PBMCs or a T cell subset sorted from them (not recorded which). The clonotype originates from a man aged 18 to 30 who had mild COVID-19 (a few samples of this study predate the infection). Cell type and time point are not known. The CDR3 region has the DNA TGCAGTGCCCCGCGGAGATCTCTAGCCAAAAACATTCAGTACTTC. The encoded protein is CSAPRRSLAKNIQYF.